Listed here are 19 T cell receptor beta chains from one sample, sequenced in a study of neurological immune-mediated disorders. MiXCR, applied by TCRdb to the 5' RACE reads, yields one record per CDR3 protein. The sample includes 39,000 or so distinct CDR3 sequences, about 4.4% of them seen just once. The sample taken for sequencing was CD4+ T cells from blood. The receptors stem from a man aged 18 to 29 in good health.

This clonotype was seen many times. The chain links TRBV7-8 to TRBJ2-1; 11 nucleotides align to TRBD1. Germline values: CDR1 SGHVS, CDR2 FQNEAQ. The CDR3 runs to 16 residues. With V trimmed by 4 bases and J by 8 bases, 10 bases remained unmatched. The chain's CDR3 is CASSSDWDRGSHEQFF. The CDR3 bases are TGTGCCAGCAGCTCCGATTGGGACAGGGGGTCTCATGAGCAGTTCTTC.

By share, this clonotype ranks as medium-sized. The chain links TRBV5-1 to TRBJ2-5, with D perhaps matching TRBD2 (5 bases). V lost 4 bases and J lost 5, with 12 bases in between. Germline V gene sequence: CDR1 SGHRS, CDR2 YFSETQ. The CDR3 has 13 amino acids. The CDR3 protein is CASSRRMRETQYF. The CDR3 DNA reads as TGCGCCAGCAGCCGGAGGATGCGGGAGACCCAGTACTTC. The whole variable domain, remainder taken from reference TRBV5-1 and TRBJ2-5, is KAGVTQTPRYLIKTRGQQVTLSCSPISGHRSVSWYQQTPGQGLQFLFEYFSETQRNKGNFPGRFSGRQFSNSRSEMNVSTLELGDSALYLCASSRRMRETQYFGPGTRLLVL.

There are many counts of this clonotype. The CDR3 DNA reads TGTGCCAGCAGCCTGGATTTTAACACTGAAGCTTTCTTT. This codes for CASSLDFNTEAFF. The chain links TRBV7-2 to TRBJ1-1, with unresolved D. CDR1 and CDR2 from the germline V gene are SGHTA and FQGNSA. The CDR3 spans 13 residues. Trimming shortened V by 5 bases and J by 2 bases, and 9 bases separated the two germline ends.

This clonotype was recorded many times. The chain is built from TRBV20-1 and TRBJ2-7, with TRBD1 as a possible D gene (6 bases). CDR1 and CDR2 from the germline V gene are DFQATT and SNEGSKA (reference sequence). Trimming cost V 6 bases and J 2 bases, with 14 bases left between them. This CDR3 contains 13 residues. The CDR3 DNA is TGCAGTGCCATTAGACAGGCAGCCTACGAGCAGTACTTC. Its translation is CSAIRQAAYEQYF.

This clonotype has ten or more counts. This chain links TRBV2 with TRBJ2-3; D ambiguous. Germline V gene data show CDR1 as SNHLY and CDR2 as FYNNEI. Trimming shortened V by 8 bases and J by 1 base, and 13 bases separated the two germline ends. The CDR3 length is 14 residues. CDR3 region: CASAVLLRTDTQYF. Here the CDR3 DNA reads TGTGCCAGCGCGGTCCTACTGCGCACAGATACGCAGTATTTT.

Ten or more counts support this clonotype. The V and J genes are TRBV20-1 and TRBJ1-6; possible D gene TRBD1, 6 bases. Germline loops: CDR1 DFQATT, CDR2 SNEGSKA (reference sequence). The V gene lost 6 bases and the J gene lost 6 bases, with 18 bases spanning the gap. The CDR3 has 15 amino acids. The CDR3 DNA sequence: TGCAGTGCACCCCTAGGGGGGCTCTTTAATTCACCCCTCCACTTT. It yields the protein CSAPLGGLFNSPLHF.

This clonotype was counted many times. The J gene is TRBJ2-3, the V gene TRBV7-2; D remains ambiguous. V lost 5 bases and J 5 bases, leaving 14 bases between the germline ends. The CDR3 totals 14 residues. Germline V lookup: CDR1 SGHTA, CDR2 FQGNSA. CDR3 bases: TGTGCCAGCAGCCTAGACTTAGGGATAGATACGCAGTATTTT. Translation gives CASSLDLGIDTQYF.

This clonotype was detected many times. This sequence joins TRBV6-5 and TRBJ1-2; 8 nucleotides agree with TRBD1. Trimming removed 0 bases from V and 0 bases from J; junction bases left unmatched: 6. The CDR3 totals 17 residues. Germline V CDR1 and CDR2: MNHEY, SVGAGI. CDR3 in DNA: TGTGCCAGCAGTTACTCAGGACAGGGTTGGACTAACTATGGCTACACCTTC. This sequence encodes CASSYSGQGWTNYGYTF.

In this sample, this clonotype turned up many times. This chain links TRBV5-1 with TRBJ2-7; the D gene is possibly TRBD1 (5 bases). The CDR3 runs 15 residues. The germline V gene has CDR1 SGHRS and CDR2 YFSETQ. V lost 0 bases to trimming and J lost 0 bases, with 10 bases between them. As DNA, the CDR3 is TGCGCCAGCAGCTTGGCCCCGGACAACTCCTACGAGCAGTACTTC. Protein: CASSLAPDNSYEQYF.

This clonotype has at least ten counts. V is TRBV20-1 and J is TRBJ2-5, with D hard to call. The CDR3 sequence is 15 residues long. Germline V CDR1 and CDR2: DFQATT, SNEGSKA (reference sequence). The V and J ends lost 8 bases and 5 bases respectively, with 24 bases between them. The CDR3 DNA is TGCAGTTCAGTGTTGTCACCGGCAGCCCTTGAGACCCAGTACTTC. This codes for CSSVLSPAALETQYF.

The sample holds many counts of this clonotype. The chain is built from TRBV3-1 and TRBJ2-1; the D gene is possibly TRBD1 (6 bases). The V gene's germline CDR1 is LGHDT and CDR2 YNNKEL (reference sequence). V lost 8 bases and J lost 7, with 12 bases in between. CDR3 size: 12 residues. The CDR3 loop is CASGNQGNEQFF. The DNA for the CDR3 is TGTGCCAGCGGTAACCAGGGGAATGAGCAGTTCTTC.

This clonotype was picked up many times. The CDR3 DNA sequence: TGTGCCAGCAGTTACTCGTACGGACAGGGCTTCTCCTACGAGCAGTACTTC. As protein: CASSYSYGQGFSYEQYF. This chain joins TRBV6-5 and TRBJ2-7; TRBD1 agrees at 8 bases. The germline V gene encodes CDR1 MNHEY and CDR2 SVGAGI. Trimming cost V 0 bases and J 0 bases; bases outside gene matches: 7. The CDR3 runs 17 residues.

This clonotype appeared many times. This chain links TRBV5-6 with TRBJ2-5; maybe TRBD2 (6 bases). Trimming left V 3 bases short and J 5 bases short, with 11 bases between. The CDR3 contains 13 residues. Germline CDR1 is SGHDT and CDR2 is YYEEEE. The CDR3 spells CASSWRGTETQYF. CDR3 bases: TGTGCCAGCAGCTGGAGGGGCACGGAGACCCAGTACTTC.

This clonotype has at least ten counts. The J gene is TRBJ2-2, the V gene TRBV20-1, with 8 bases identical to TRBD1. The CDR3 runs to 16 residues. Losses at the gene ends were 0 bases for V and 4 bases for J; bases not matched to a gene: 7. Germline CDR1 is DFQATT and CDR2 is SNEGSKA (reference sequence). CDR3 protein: CSARDQGARGTGELFF. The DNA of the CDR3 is TGCAGTGCTAGAGATCAGGGGGCGCGGGGCACCGGGGAGCTGTTTTTT.

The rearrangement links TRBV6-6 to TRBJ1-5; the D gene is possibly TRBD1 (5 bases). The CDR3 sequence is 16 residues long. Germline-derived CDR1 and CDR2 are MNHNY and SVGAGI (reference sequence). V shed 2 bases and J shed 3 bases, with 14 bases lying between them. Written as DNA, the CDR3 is TGTGCCAGCAGTTACAGGGGCTCCCGGGTCAATCAGCCCCAGCATTTT. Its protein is CASSYRGSRVNQPQHF.

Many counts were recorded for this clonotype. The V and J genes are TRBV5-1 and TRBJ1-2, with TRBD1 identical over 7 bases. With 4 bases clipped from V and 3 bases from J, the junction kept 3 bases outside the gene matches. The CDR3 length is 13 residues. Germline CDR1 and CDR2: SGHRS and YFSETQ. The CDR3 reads CASSQGGDYGYTF. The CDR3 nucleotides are TGCGCCAGCAGCCAGGGGGGGGACTATGGCTACACCTTC.

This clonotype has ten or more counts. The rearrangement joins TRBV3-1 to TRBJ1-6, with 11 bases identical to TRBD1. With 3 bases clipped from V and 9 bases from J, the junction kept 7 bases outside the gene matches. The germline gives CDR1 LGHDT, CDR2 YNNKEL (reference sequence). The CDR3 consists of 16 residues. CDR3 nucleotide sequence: TGTGCCAGCAGCCATGCTCCCGGGACAGGGGGTTCACCCCTCCACTTT. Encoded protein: CASSHAPGTGGSPLHF.

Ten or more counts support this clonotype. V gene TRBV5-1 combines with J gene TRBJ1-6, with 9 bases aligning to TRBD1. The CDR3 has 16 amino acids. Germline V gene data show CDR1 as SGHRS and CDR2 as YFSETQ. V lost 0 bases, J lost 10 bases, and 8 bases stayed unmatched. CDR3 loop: CASSLDVQGAASPLHF. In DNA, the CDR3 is TGCGCCAGCAGCTTGGATGTACAGGGGGCGGCATCACCCCTCCACTTT.

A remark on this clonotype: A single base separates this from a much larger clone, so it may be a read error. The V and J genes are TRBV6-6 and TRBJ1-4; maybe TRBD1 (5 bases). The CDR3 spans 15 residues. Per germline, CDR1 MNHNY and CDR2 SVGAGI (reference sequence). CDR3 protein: CANSYSGATNEKLFF. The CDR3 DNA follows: TGTGCCAACAGTTACTCGGGGGCAACTAATGAAAAACTGTTTTTT.